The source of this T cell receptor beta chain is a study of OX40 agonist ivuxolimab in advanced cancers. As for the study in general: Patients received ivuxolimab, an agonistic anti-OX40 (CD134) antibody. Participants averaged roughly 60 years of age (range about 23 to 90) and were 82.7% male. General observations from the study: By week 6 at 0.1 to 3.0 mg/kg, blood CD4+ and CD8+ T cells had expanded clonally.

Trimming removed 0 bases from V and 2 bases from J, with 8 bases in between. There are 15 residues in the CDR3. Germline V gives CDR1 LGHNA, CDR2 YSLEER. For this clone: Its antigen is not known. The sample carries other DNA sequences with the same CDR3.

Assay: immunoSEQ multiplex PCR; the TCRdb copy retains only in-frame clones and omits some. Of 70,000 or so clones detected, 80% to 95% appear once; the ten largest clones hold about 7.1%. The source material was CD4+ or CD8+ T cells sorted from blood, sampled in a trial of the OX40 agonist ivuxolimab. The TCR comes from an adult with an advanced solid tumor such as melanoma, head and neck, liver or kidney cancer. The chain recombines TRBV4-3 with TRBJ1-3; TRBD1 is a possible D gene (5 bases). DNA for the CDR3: TGCGCCAGCAGCCAAGATGGGGGTACTGGAAACACCATATATTTT. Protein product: CASSQDGGTGNTIYF.